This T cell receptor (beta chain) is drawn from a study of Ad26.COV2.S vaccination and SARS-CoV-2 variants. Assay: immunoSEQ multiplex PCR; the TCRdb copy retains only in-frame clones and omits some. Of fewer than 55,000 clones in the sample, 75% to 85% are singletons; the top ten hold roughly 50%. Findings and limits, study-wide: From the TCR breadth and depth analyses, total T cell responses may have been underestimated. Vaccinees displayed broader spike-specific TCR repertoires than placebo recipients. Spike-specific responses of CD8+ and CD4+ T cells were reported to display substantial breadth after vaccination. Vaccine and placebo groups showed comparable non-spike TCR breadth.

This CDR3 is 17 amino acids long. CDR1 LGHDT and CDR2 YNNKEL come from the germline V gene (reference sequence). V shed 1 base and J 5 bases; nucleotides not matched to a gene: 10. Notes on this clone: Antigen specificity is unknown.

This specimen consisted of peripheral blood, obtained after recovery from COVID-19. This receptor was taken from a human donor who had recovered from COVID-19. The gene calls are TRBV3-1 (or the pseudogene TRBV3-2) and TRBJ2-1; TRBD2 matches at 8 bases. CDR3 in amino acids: CASSQVWGAGENNEQFF. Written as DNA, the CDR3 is TGTGCCAGCAGCCAAGTCTGGGGAGCGGGGGAAAACAATGAGCAGTTCTTC.